The clone carrying this T cell receptor (beta chain) has more than one count but fewer than ten. The antigen is not known. Time point indicated: sample taken at primary tumor resection. These data come from a study of spatial heterogeneity in lung cancer. Overall study: A consistent excess of beta-chain over alpha-chain sequences was detected. TCR transcript counts in tumor regions correlated strongly with a T cell module score from matched bulk RNA-seq.

Trimming cost V 4 bases and J 1 base, with 4 bases left between them. Germline V CDR1 and CDR2: WSHSY, SAAADI. There are 12 residues in the CDR3. TCRdb independently ran MiXCR on the 5' RACE reads; one entry per CDR3 protein. The top ten clones hold 21% of a sample with about 100,000 distinct CDR3 sequences, 4.4% of them seen once. General observations from the study: For expanded intratumoral alpha and beta TCRs, counts tracked tumor mutation counts. There was tracking of ubiquitous and regional nonsynonymous mutations by the respective counts of ubiquitous and regional expanded TCRs. Coverage of tumor T cells, by estimate, reached roughly 7% for alpha chains and 13% for beta chains.

The chain recombines TRBV10-2 with TRBJ1-2; D not certain. The TCR comes from a male donor with early-stage non-small cell lung cancer. Sequences were derived from lung tumor tissue, sampled at surgery. The CDR3 reads CASSAVNYGYTF. CDR3 nucleotides: TGCGCCAGCAGTGCCGTTAACTATGGCTACACCTTC.